Reported below is one TCR beta chain. V was shortened by 5 bases and J by 2 bases, with 6 bases between the two germline ends. CDR3 length: 12 residues. Germline CDR1 reads KGHSH; CDR2 reads LQKENI. This specimen belongs to a study of technical replicates of blood from a few donors. Repertoires were generated with immunoSEQ multiplex PCR, while TCRdb's copy carries only in-frame clones and drops some. The table shows more than 65,000 clones, with around 95% occurring only once. The rearrangement links TRBV18 to TRBJ1-1; D unclear. The clonotype originates from a human donor in good health. The specimen sequenced was T cells isolated from PBMCs. CDR3 coding DNA: TGTGCCAGCTCAGCGACAAACACTGAAGCTTTCTTT. Its protein is CASSATNTEAFF. Using reference TRBV18 and TRBJ1-1 for the parts outside the CDR3, the full variable domain is NAGVMQNPRHLVRRRGQEARLRCSPMKGHSHVYWYRQLPEEGLKFMVYLQKENIIDESGMPKERFSAEFPKEGPSILRIQQVVRGDSAAYFCASSATNTEAFFGQGTRLTVV.